The rows below give T cell receptor beta chains drawn from one sample of a study of T-cell reconstitution after alpha-beta-depleted transplantation in children. TCRdb fed the PCR reads into MiXCR, producing one record per CDR3 protein. This repertoire shows approximately 800,000 distinct CDR3 sequences, roughly 15% found once; its top ten account for just under 5%. The starting material was PBMCs, mostly from graft donor cells, obtained 360 days after TCRalphabeta/CD19-depleted stem cell transplant. These receptors came from a male patient younger than 18 who had a stem cell transplant for acute lymphoblastic leukemia, so the T cells may come from the graft donor. Each CDR3 is given without its conserved first and last residue.

J gene	V gene	CDR3 protein
TRBJ2-1	TRBV3-1	ASSPPTSGPYNEQF
TRBJ2-7	TRBV19	ASSFTTGVYEQY
TRBJ2-6	TRBV5-1	ASSTSLAGLSGANVLT
TRBJ1-2	TRBV15	ATSRRDSSNYGYT
TRBJ2-3	TRBV10-2	ASIKRSTDTQY
TRBJ2-4	TRBV20-1	SARLSGVENIQY
TRBJ2-3	TRBV2	TSSFTSLIGPSGTDTQY
TRBJ2-5	TRBV5-1	ASSFPIREQETQY
TRBJ2-1	TRBV20-1	SARDVGLAGSLSYNEQF
TRBJ1-3	TRBV7-2	ASSLDPSGNTIY
TRBJ2-3	TRBV7-6	ASSRRGTNTDTQY
TRBJ2-7	TRBV19	ASSITSSYEQY
TRBJ2-1	TRBV12-3/TRBV12-4	ASTESSGPSSYNEQF
TRBJ2-3	TRBV7-8	ASSLYATDTQY
TRBJ2-1	TRBV4-2	ASSQDWDSPHNEQF
TRBJ2-7	TRBV27	ASSLWIPGQGLEQY
TRBJ2-7	TRBV20-1	SAQGHGIYEQY
TRBJ2-3	TRBV20-1	SAGHGATDTQY
TRBJ2-1	TRBV11-3	ASSLVGSGSFGSRMSYNEQF
TRBJ2-5	TRBV19	ASTPDRLQETQY
TRBJ2-7	TRBV4-2	ASSPGTSGKHEQY
TRBJ2-7	TRBV9	ASSYHSSSYEQY
TRBJ2-3	TRBV7-2	ASSPDRFGTDTQY
TRBJ2-7	TRBV15	ATSRDVQYEQY
TRBJ2-5	TRBV11-3	ASSQGAGKEMLGTQY
TRBJ2-1	TRBV29-1	SVTGGSYNEQF
TRBJ2-1	TRBV7-9	ASSLARLAFNEQF
TRBJ2-7	TRBV10-2	ASSEWGAPYEQY
TRBJ2-1	TRBV7-8	ASSLEEFSYNEQF
TRBJ2-1	TRBV5-1	ASSPPYHSSSYNEQF
TRBJ2-1	TRBV2	ASLRGLASLGNEQF
TRBJ2-1	TRBV20-1	SAPPVAGGPSF
TRBJ2-3	TRBV12-3/TRBV12-4	ASSWAGERDTQY
TRBJ1-1	TRBV27	ASSLSGFGTEAF
TRBJ2-7	TRBV7-9	ASSTGHLGYEQY
TRBJ2-1	TRBV4-1	ASSHPQGAGEQF
TRBJ2-6	TRBV18	ASSPPGLALSGANVLT
TRBJ1-2	TRBV29-1	SVEDSGKHYGYT
TRBJ2-7	TRBV11-1	ASSLVPRAREGFGLEQY
TRBJ1-6	TRBV20-1	SAGRPARQGNSPLH
TRBJ2-7	TRBV15	ATSRDGTSGRKNEQY
TRBJ2-1	TRBV20-1	RPIQGTSGPYNEQF